Below are 27 T cell receptor beta chains sequenced from a single sample in a study of shared clonotypes between healthy human individuals. Assay used: immunoSEQ multiplex PCR; TCRdb lists only in-frame clones, some missing. This repertoire shows hundreds of thousands of clones, 70% to 80% found once; its top ten account for under 15%. The specimen was PBMCs. The receptors were gathered from a woman in her 40s in good health. Some clones in this sample may be carry-over from other donors' samples.

This chain joins TRBV28 and TRBJ2-3; D is unclear. CDR1 and CDR2 from the germline V gene are MDHEN and SYDVKM. Trimming pared 5 bases from V and 6 bases from J, leaving 21 bases between. The CDR3 sequence is 16 residues long. In DNA, the CDR3 is TGTGCCAGCAGTCCCGTGGGCACCTCAAACGGGGATACGCAGTATTTT. Translation gives CASSPVGTSNGDTQYF.

This chain joins TRBV2 and TRBJ2-5, with D unclear. Between the trimmed V and J ends, which lost 6 bases and 0 bases, there was a span of 11 bases. This CDR3 has 14 amino acids. The germline CDR1 and CDR2 sequences are SNHLY and FYNNEI. Here the CDR3 reads CASRLDKYQETQYF. In DNA, the CDR3 is TGTGCCAGCAGACTCGATAAGTACCAAGAGACCCAGTACTTC.

The chain uses TRBV2 and TRBJ1-4; 7 nucleotides align to TRBD1. Germline V CDR1 and CDR2: SNHLY, FYNNEI. The CDR3 contains 14 residues. With 6 bases clipped from V and 7 bases from J, the junction kept 8 bases outside the gene matches. The DNA of the CDR3 is TGTGCCAGCAGCTGGGACAGACGGACTGAAAAACTGTTTTTT. Encoded protein: CASSWDRRTEKLFF.

The rearrangement links TRBV2 to TRBJ1-1; D remains ambiguous. CDR1 is SNHLY and CDR2 is FYNNEI in the germline V gene. The CDR3 has 14 residues. Trimming shortened V by 3 bases and J by 1 base, and 9 bases separated the two germline ends. The DNA of the CDR3 is TGTGCCAGCAGTGACGGCAGTGGGAACACTGAAGCTTTCTTT. This sequence encodes CASSDGSGNTEAFF.

The gene calls are TRBV9 and TRBJ1-2; D gene unclear. The germline CDR1 and CDR2 sequences are SGDLS and YYNGEE. V was cut by 1 base and J by 5 bases, with 6 bases left in between. This CDR3 is 12 amino acids long. CDR3 nucleotide sequence: TGTGCCAGCAGCGTATCGGCTTATGGCTACACCTTC. It codes for CASSVSAYGYTF.

The chain recombines TRBV28 with TRBJ2-2; 7 bases map to TRBD2. V was pared by 3 bases and J by 6 bases, with 10 bases of the junction left unmatched. Germline assignment: CDR1 MDHEN and CDR2 SYDVKM. The CDR3 sequence is 16 residues long. The CDR3 DNA follows: TGTGCCAGCAGTTTTGGAGCGGGGCTCTCTTCCGGGGAGCTGTTTTTT. Translation gives CASSFGAGLSSGELFF. Drawing the rest from reference TRBV28 and TRBJ2-2, the complete variable domain is DVKVTQSSRYLVKRTGEKVFLECVQDMDHENMFWYRQDPGLGLRLIYFSYDVKMKEKGDIPEGYSVSREKKERFSLILESASTNQTSMYLCASSFGAGLSSGELFFGEGSRLTVL.

This clone came up once. DNA of the CDR3: TGTGCCAGCAGTTCGGACAGGGGGAATGAAAAACTGTTTTTT. Protein product: CASSSDRGNEKLFF. The chain recombines TRBV6-5 with TRBJ1-4; 10 bases are shared with TRBD1. The CDR3 sequence is 14 residues long. The V and J ends lost 4 bases and 5 bases, in that order; junction bases with no gene match: 1. Germline assignment: CDR1 MNHEY and CDR2 SVGAGI.

The rearrangement joins TRBV29-1 to TRBJ1-1; tentatively, D is TRBD1 (6 bases). V lost 4 bases and J 2 bases, leaving 17 bases between the germline ends. This CDR3 is 15 amino acids long. In germline, CDR1 is SQVTM, CDR2 ANQGSEA. The CDR3 protein is CSVGGGGGLNTEAFF. CDR3 bases: TGCAGCGTTGGGGGAGGCGGGGGCCTCAACACTGAAGCTTTCTTT.

The V and J genes are TRBV4-2 and TRBJ2-1, with 9 bases lining up with TRBD2. CDR3 length: 13 residues. J was trimmed by 9 bases and V by 4 bases; bases with no gene match: 4. The germline V gene has CDR1 LGHNA and CDR2 YNFKEQ. Written as DNA, the CDR3 is TGTGCCAGCAGCCGAGGACTAGCGAGTGAGCAGTTCTTC. Amino acid sequence: CASSRGLASEQFF.

This chain uses TRBV5-4 with TRBJ2-5; tentatively, D is TRBD1 (5 bases). The CDR3 totals 14 residues. Per the germline V gene, CDR1 is SGHNT and CDR2 is YYREEE (reference sequence). V was cut by 2 bases and J by 1 base, with 9 bases left in between. This CDR3 is CASSFPGSQETQYF. Here the CDR3 DNA reads TGTGCCAGCAGCTTCCCAGGGTCCCAAGAGACCCAGTACTTC.

Many counts were recorded for this clone. The genes are TRBV6-4 and TRBJ2-3; 11 bases are a match to TRBD2. V shed 6 bases and J 3 bases; nucleotides not matched to a gene: 8. The CDR3 runs to 16 residues. Germline values: CDR1 MRHNA, CDR2 SNTAGT. The CDR3 region has the DNA TGTGCCAGCAGCGCGACTAGCGGGAAAGGGACAGATACGCAGTATTTT. As protein: CASSATSGKGTDTQYF.

This chain connects TRBV30 to TRBJ1-2; D perhaps matches TRBD1 (5 bases). This CDR3 region has 12 residues. The V gene's germline CDR1 is GTSNPN and CDR2 SVGIG (reference sequence). V was cut by 3 bases and J by 8 bases, with 13 bases left in between. The CDR3 DNA sequence: TGTGCCTGGAGAACCTCCGGGGGAGGCTACACCTTC. This encodes CAWRTSGGGYTF.

Many counts were recorded for this clone. V is TRBV6-4 and J is TRBJ2-1; D remains ambiguous. The length of the CDR3 is 13 residues. The germline CDR1 and CDR2 sequences are MRHNA and SNTAGT. Trimming cost V 3 bases and J 9 bases, with 12 bases left between them. CDR3 sequence (DNA): TGTGCCAGCAGTGAGCGTCTATTGAGTGAGCAGTTCTTC. Its translation: CASSERLLSEQFF.

CDR3 residues: CASSFPPDWHTGELFF. Written as DNA, the CDR3 is TGTGCCAGCAGCTTCCCCCCGGACTGGCACACCGGGGAGCTGTTTTTT. The chain is built from TRBV11-2 and TRBJ2-2; the D gene is possibly TRBD2 (5 bases). V was cut by 3 bases and J by 3 bases, with 14 bases left in between. The CDR3 contains 16 residues. Germline assignment: CDR1 SGHAT and CDR2 FQNNGV.

This chain uses TRBV7-9 with TRBJ2-7; the D is unclear. This CDR3 comprises 13 residues. Trimming took 3 bases from V and 7 from J, leaving 13 bases between them. Germline CDR1 and CDR2: SEHNR and FQNEAQ (reference sequence). The CDR3: CASSFRRATEQYF. The CDR3 coding sequence is TGTGCCAGCAGCTTTCGTCGGGCCACGGAGCAGTACTTC. Full variable domain (missing parts from reference TRBV7-9 and TRBJ2-7): DTGVSQNPRHKITKRGQNVTFRCDPISEHNRLYWYRQTLGQGPEFLTYFQNEAQLEKSRLLSDRFSAERPKGSFSTLEIQRTEQGDSAMYLCASSFRRATEQYFGPGTRLTVT.

The sample holds one count of this clone. This chain joins TRBV19 and TRBJ1-5, with 7 bases aligning to TRBD1. With 4 bases clipped from V and 4 bases from J, the junction kept 10 bases outside the gene matches. This CDR3 spans 16 amino acids. In germline, CDR1 is LNHDA, CDR2 SQIVND (reference sequence). This CDR3 is CASSTRTGLSNQPQHF. As DNA, the CDR3 is TGTGCCAGTAGTACCCGGACAGGTCTATCTAATCAGCCCCAGCATTTT.

The chain carries TRBV5-1 and TRBJ2-1; D is undetermined. V lost 2 bases to trimming and J lost 8 bases, with 8 bases between them. Germline CDR1 reads SGHRS; CDR2 reads YFSETQ. This CDR3 is 12 amino acids long. The CDR3 loop reads CASSLGPYEQFF. In nucleotides, the CDR3 is TGCGCCAGCAGCTTAGGCCCCTATGAGCAGTTCTTC.

V gene TRBV27 combines with J gene TRBJ1-2; maybe TRBD1 (5 bases). CDR1 is MNHEY, CDR2 SMNVEV, per germline (reference sequence). V lost 0 bases and J 4 bases, leaving 12 bases between the germline ends. CDR3 size: 15 residues. CDR3 region: CASSLSGQPIYGYTF. CDR3 in DNA: TGTGCCAGCAGTTTATCGGGGCAGCCCATCTATGGCTACACCTTC.

The chain couples TRBV29-1 to TRBJ2-7; TRBD1 matches 8 bases. Germline V lookup: CDR1 SQVTM, CDR2 ANQGSEA. With V trimmed by 4 bases and J by 6 bases, 11 bases remained unmatched. This CDR3 comprises 14 residues. CDR3 DNA sequence: TGCAGCGTTGTTTGGCAGGGGGCTCGATTCGAGCAGTACTTC. It translates to CSVVWQGARFEQYF.

The chain's CDR3 is CASSQSPGLGITGELFF. The CDR3 DNA is TGTGCCAGCAGCCAAAGTCCGGGACTAGGTATCACCGGGGAGCTGTTTTTT. The chain employs TRBV11-3 and TRBJ2-2, with TRBD2 matching 8 bases. The CDR3 has 17 amino acids. V gave up 5 bases and J gave up 4 bases; unmatched junction bases: 12. Per the germline V gene, CDR1 is SGHNT and CDR2 is YENEEA.

Note on this clone: The sample contains more than one DNA sequence encoding this CDR3. The rearrangement uses TRBV27 and TRBJ2-7; 10 bases align to TRBD1. V dropped 3 bases and J dropped 4; count of bases not matched to a gene: 3. The CDR3 has 14 amino acids. Germline V gives CDR1 MNHEY, CDR2 SMNVEV (reference sequence). DNA of the CDR3: TGTGCCAGCAGTTTGGGGGACAGGGGTTACGAGCAGTACTTC. It is translated as CASSLGDRGYEQYF.

The chain combines TRBV19 with TRBJ2-3, with 7 bases lining up with TRBD1. After removal of 5 bases from V and 9 bases from J, the junction contained 11 bases not matched to a gene. Germline V gene data show CDR1 as LNHDA and CDR2 as SQIVND (reference sequence). The length of the CDR3 is 14 residues. DNA for the CDR3: TGTGCCAGTAGTCCAGAGACAGGGCCCTTGACGCAGTATTTT. It is translated as CASSPETGPLTQYF. Looking up the rest from reference TRBV19 and TRBJ2-3 gives the full variable domain: DGGITQSPKYLFRKEGQNVTLSCEQNLNHDAMYWYRQDPGQGLRLIYYSQIVNDFQKGDIAEGYSVSREKKESFPLTVTSAQKNPTAFYLCASSPETGPLTQYFGPGTRLTVL.

The J gene is TRBJ2-5, the V gene TRBV29-1; no firm D call. V was trimmed by 4 bases and J by 4 bases, leaving 13 bases between them. The CDR3 spans 13 residues. Germline CDR1 is SQVTM and CDR2 is ANQGSEA. Written as DNA, the CDR3 is TGCAGCGTTGGGGGTGGGGTCGGAGAGACCCAGTACTTC. Its protein is CSVGGGVGETQYF.

Of note for this clone: The likely explanation is a read error, given a far larger clone one base away. The chain couples TRBV28 to TRBJ2-2, with TRBD2 as a possible D gene (5 bases). CDR1 is MDHEN, CDR2 SYDVKM, per germline. The CDR3 is made up of 15 amino acids. The CDR3 DNA reads as TGTGCCAGCAGTCTTCGGAAAGGGTCCACCGGGGAGCCGTTTTTT. Translated: CASSLRKGSTGEPFF.

The chain is built from TRBV19 and TRBJ2-1; 10 nucleotides match TRBD2. After removal of 3 bases from V and 6 bases from J, the junction contained 11 bases not matched to a gene. The CDR3 covers 17 residues. The germline gives CDR1 LNHDA, CDR2 SQIVND (reference sequence). CDR3 loop: CASSILAGVFGINEQFF. The CDR3 nucleotides read TGTGCCAGTAGTATCCTAGCGGGAGTATTTGGTATCAATGAGCAGTTCTTC.

CDR3: CASSISGQGNQPQHF. The CDR3 DNA sequence: TGTGCCAGTAGTATCTCCGGACAGGGCAATCAGCCCCAGCATTTT. The chain recombines TRBV19 with TRBJ1-5; 7 bases fit TRBD1. Germline values: CDR1 LNHDA, CDR2 SQIVND (reference sequence). The CDR3 extends over 15 amino acids. V was pared by 3 bases and J by 2 bases, with 4 bases of the junction left unmatched.

The chain is built from TRBV25-1 and TRBJ2-3; D tentatively fits TRBD1 or TRBD2 (5 bases each). Per the germline V gene, CDR1 is MGHDK and CDR2 is SYGVNS. Trimming removed 5 bases at V and 5 bases at J, with 14 bases between. CDR3 length: 14 residues. The CDR3 is CASSPGPPGDTQYF. CDR3 nucleotides: TGTGCCAGCAGTCCGGGACCCCCAGGAGATACGCAGTATTTT.